This T cell receptor (beta chain) comes out of a study of T cell clonality in common variable immunodeficiency. Study-wide findings and caveats: Fewer deletions and N-nucleotide insertions were reportedly seen in common variable immunodeficiency TCR beta sequences.

This clone was seen at least ten times. Its antigen is currently unknown. The CDR3 goes on 3 residues after the read ends, and that part is filled in from the germline J gene. The V segment lost 3 bases and the J segment 3 bases; nucleotides outside the gene matches: 6. This CDR3 is built from 16 residues. Germline-derived CDR1 and CDR2 are LNHDA and SQIVND (reference sequence). Produced via immunoSEQ multiplex PCR; TCRdb's table is partial and in-frame only. Recorded here are 25,000 to 30,000 clones, none singletons. The specimen was peripheral blood mononuclear cells. The clonotype originates from a human donor with common variable immunodeficiency. The chain employs TRBV19 and TRBJ1-5; 9 bases are a match to TRBD1. CDR3 protein: CASSIADRGYNQPQHF. The DNA read from the CDR3 is TGTGCCAGTAGTATTGCGGACAGGGGATACAATCAGCCC.